Listed below are T cell receptor beta chains from one sample, sequenced in a study of T cell repertoires in cytomegalovirus infection. No cognate antigen is known for these TCRs. A single record per CDR3 protein comes from TCRdb applying MiXCR to the reads. The sample contains 900,000 to 950,000 distinct CDR3 sequences, 30% to 40% of which appear only once. The sample in question was cultured CD8+ T cells from PBMCs, obtained from culture after CMV antigen stimulation. These receptors were taken from a human donor in good health (CMV status not recorded). Some clones in this sample may be carry-over from other donors' samples. CDR3s include the opening cysteine and the closing phenylalanine or tryptophan. Clone size appears in some rows only: once, few, many, or a class for an expanded clone.

>once|TRBV6-2/TRBV6-3
CAISGAPYNEQFF
>-|TRBV6-1
CASRGGQGNNYEQYF
>-|TRBV27
CASSYLSGTDDTDTQYF
>few|TRBV6-6
CASSYRPSRDRESYEQYF
>-|TRBV27
CASTQTRLNSPLHF
>-|TRBV27
CASSLWGELGSTDTQYF
>-|TRBV7-9
CASSSPYGSGGQETQYF
>-|TRBV6-5
CASSYDSSTDTQYF
>-|TRBV19
CASSIRTGPRSYTF
>-|TRBV7-6
CVSSPRQGKEKLFF
>-|TRBV6-6
CASSYGQLTYGYTF
>-|TRBV4-3
CASSQDYGQGQNYGYTF
>few|TRBV4-1
CASSPTNLPGLAGGSAGF
>-|TRBV7-9
CASSLKGTSGLETQYF
>-|TRBV2
CASSEGQGGNTEAFF
>many|TRBV7-9
CASSLVGQGDTEAFF
>-|TRBV10-3
CAIGMDLEDTQYF
>-|TRBV5-1
CASSLWGLLAESTDTQYF